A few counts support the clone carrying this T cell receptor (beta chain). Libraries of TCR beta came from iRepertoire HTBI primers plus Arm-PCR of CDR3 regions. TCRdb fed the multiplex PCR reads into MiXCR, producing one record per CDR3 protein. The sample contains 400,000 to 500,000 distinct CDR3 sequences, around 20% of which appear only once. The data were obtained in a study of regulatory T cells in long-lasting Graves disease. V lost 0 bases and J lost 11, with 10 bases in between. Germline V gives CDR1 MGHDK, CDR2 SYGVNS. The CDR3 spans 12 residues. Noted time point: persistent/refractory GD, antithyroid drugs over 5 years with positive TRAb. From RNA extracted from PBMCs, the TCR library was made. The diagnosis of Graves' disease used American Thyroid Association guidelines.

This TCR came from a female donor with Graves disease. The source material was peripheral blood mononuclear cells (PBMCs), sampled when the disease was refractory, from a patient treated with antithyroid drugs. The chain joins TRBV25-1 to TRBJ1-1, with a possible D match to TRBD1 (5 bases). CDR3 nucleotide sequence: TGTGCCAGCAGTGAATATCGGGGCGCGGCTTTCTTT. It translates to CASSEYRGAAFF.